A single sample gave rise to the 19 T cell receptor beta chains below, sequenced in a study of cytomegalovirus exposure and HLA in healthy donors. The PCR had 60 Vbeta and 13 Jbeta primers. Some clones are missing from TCRdb's copy, which holds only in-frame ones; the method was immunoSEQ multiplex PCR. The data hold more than 150,000 clones, with more than 85% observed a single time. Material: PBMCs. These receptors originate from a girl under three years old in good health and CMV-seronegative.

The V gene is TRBV19, the J gene TRBJ1-2, with TRBD1 matching over 8 bases. Germline CDR1 reads LNHDA; CDR2 reads SQIVND (reference sequence). The CDR3 covers 15 residues. Trimming at V came to 2 bases and at J to 5 bases, leaving 7 bases not matched to a gene. The CDR3 nucleotides are TGTGCCAGTAGTATACTTGCCGACAGGGGTTATGGCTACACCTTC. It yields the protein CASSILADRGYGYTF.

The V gene is TRBV4-1, the J gene TRBJ2-6, with TRBD1 as a possible D gene (6 bases). The CDR3 is made up of 16 amino acids. Germline assignment: CDR1 MGHRA and CDR2 YSYEKL. V gave up 3 bases and J gave up 4 bases, with 13 bases separating them. CDR3 in amino acids: CASSQGSGVGANVLTF. In DNA form, the CDR3 reads TGCGCCAGCAGCCAGGGATCAGGGGTAGGGGCCAACGTCCTGACTTTC.

The gene calls are TRBV2 and TRBJ1-1; tentatively, D is TRBD1 (5 bases). Germline CDR1 reads SNHLY; CDR2 reads FYNNEI. The V end lost 1 base, the J end lost 2 bases, and 11 bases lay between the germline ends. The CDR3 loop spans 15 amino acids. Here the CDR3 DNA reads TGTGCCAGCAGTGAAGGTACAGGTAGCAACACTGAAGCTTTCTTT. It specifies CASSEGTGSNTEAFF.

V gene TRBV6-5 combines with J gene TRBJ1-1; D is ambiguous. Trimming took 2 bases from V and 0 from J, leaving 13 bases between them. Per the germline V gene, CDR1 is MNHEY and CDR2 is SVGAGI. CDR3 length equals 16 residues. CDR3: CASSYRAGKMNTEAFF. DNA of the CDR3: TGTGCCAGCAGTTACAGGGCCGGGAAGATGAACACTGAAGCTTTCTTT.

The chain recombines TRBV23-1 with TRBJ2-5; a possible D gene is TRBD2 (5 bases). TRBV23-1 is known as an ORF, though its function is uncertain. The V end was cut by 2 bases, the J end by 5 bases, with 9 bases between. The CDR3 is 13 amino acids. Written as DNA, the CDR3 is TGCGCCAGCAGTCAACGGGGTCGGGAGACCCAGTACTTC. It codes for CASSQRGRETQYF.

V and J are TRBV27 and TRBJ2-7; D perhaps matches TRBD1 (6 bases). Trimming took 3 bases from V and 3 from J, leaving 9 bases between them. Germline V lookup: CDR1 MNHEY, CDR2 SMNVEV (reference sequence). CDR3 length: 13 amino acids. CDR3 protein: CASSFGDNYEQYF. CDR3 coding DNA: TGTGCCAGCAGTTTCGGGGACAACTACGAGCAGTACTTC.

The genes are TRBV9 and TRBJ2-3; 9 nucleotides line up with TRBD1. Germline V gene sequence: CDR1 SGDLS, CDR2 YYNGEE. V lost 3 bases to trimming and J lost 6 bases; unmatched junction nucleotides: 8. This CDR3 is built from 15 residues. CDR3 nucleotides: TGTGCCAGCAGCGCCCGGGACAGGGCGGCTGATACGCAGTATTTT. This gives the protein CASSARDRAADTQYF. The whole variable domain, filled in from reference TRBV9 and TRBJ2-3, reads DSGVTQTPKHLITATGQRVTLRCSPRSGDLSVYWYQQSLDQGLQFLIQYYNGEERAKGNILERFSAQQFPDLHSELNLSSLELGDSALYFCASSARDRAADTQYFGPGTRLTVL.

This sequence joins TRBV5-4 and TRBJ2-1, with D maybe TRBD1 (5 bases). This CDR3 is built from 12 residues. Trimming cost V 4 bases and J 7 bases, with 9 bases left between them. From germline, CDR1 is SGHNT and CDR2 YYREEE (reference sequence). CDR3 nucleotides: TGTGCCAGCAGCATAGACAGAAATGAGCAGTTCTTC. Protein sequence: CASSIDRNEQFF.

The chain employs TRBV5-1 and TRBJ1-3; TRBD1 matches at 7 bases. From germline, CDR1 is SGHRS and CDR2 YFSETQ. The CDR3 is 15 residues long. Trimming removed 0 bases from V and 4 bases from J; junction bases left unmatched: 4. The CDR3 DNA is TGCGCCAGCAGCTTGGCCCAGACAGGGGGAAACACCATATATTTT. Translating gives CASSLAQTGGNTIYF.

V gene TRBV4-2 combines with J gene TRBJ2-3; 8 bases map to TRBD2. Looked up from germline, CDR1 is LGHNA and CDR2 is YNFKEQ. Germline trimming cut 0 bases from V and 7 bases from J; bases unmatched to any gene: 9. The CDR3 is 16 amino acids. This CDR3 reads CASSQDRGTRGNTQYF. The CDR3 DNA sequence: TGTGCCAGCAGCCAAGATCGCGGGACTAGGGGTAATACGCAGTATTTT.

This clone was picked up one time. V gene TRBV4-1 combines with J gene TRBJ2-5; TRBD1 matches 7 bases. The J call may be faulty, since TRBJ2-7 better matches the DNA end. The germline V gene encodes CDR1 MGHRA and CDR2 YSYEKL. This CDR3 comprises 15 residues. The CDR3: CASSQESAGGYEQYF. In nucleotides, the CDR3 is TGCGCCAGCAGCCAAGAATCGGCAGGGGGCTACGAGCAGTACTTC.

CDR3 in amino acids: CATSRGGQGAEAFF. For the CDR3, the DNA is TGTGCCACCAGCAGAGGGGGTCAGGGCGCTGAAGCTTTCTTT. The chain links TRBV15 to TRBJ1-1, with D perhaps matching TRBD1 (5 bases). CDR3 length equals 14 residues. CDR1 is LNHNV and CDR2 is YYDKDF in the germline V gene (reference sequence). The V and J ends lost 1 base and 6 bases respectively, with 12 bases between them.

This clone occurred once. The chain carries TRBV7-8 and TRBJ2-5, with 10 bases matching TRBD2. The DNA end is more similar to TRBJ2-7, so the J call may be wrong. Per the germline V gene, CDR1 is SGHVS and CDR2 is FQNEAQ. The CDR3 covers 17 residues. The DNA of the CDR3 is TGTGCCAGCAGGGATGGGATAGGACTAGCGGCCCCCTACGAGCAGTACTTC. This codes for CASRDGIGLAAPYEQYF.

The V and J genes are TRBV19 and TRBJ1-6; D might be TRBD1 (5 bases). V was cut by 7 bases and J by 9 bases, with 19 bases left in between. The CDR3 sequence is 15 residues long. CDR1 is LNHDA, CDR2 SQIVND, per germline (reference sequence). The CDR3 here is CASTSLPTGTSPLHF. The CDR3 DNA reads TGTGCCAGTACCTCCCTTCCTACAGGAACTTCACCCCTCCACTTT.

The chain employs TRBV29-1 and TRBJ2-7, with D unclear. This CDR3 region has 11 residues. V was shortened by 6 bases and J by 4 bases, with 10 bases between the two germline ends. The germline V gene encodes CDR1 SQVTM and CDR2 ANQGSEA. CDR3 nucleotides: TGCAGCGTCCGGGTCAAATACGAGCAGTACTTC. It codes for CSVRVKYEQYF.

Only one count was recorded for this clone. The J gene is TRBJ1-2, the V gene TRBV2, with 7 bases fitting TRBD1. The germline gives CDR1 SNHLY, CDR2 FYNNEI. The CDR3 consists of 14 residues. V was clipped by 4 bases and J by 4 bases; unmatched bases: 6. CDR3 bases: TGTGCCAGCAGTGCCGGGACAGCCTTCTATGGCTACACCTTC. Its protein product is CASSAGTAFYGYTF.

The chain carries TRBV6-1 and TRBJ1-6; 9 bases are shared with TRBD1. The germline V gene encodes CDR1 MNHNS and CDR2 SASEGT. CDR3 size: 14 residues. The V gene end was trimmed by 6 bases and the J gene end by 10 bases; junction bases not matched to a gene: 7. This chain's CDR3 is CASRWDRERSPLHF. As DNA, the CDR3 is TGTGCCAGCAGATGGGACAGGGAGCGCTCACCCCTCCACTTT.

The chain links TRBV4-1 to TRBJ2-1; TRBD2 matches 9 bases. V shed 5 bases, J shed 8 bases, and the junction held 7 bases outside the gene matches. Germline V gene lookup returns CDR1 MGHRA and CDR2 YSYEKL. This CDR3 contains 14 residues. The CDR3 region has the DNA TGCGCCAGCAGCTTAGCGGGAGCCTGGGATGAGCAGTTCTTC. The encoded protein is CASSLAGAWDEQFF.

This clone was seen a few times. This chain joins TRBV25-1 and TRBJ2-7; D is perhaps TRBD2 (5 bases). V lost 1 base and J lost 3, with 7 bases in between. The germline gives CDR1 MGHDK, CDR2 SYGVNS. The CDR3 covers 13 residues. CDR3 sequence: CASSESDYYEQYF. The CDR3 DNA sequence: TGTGCCAGCAGTGAATCTGACTACTACGAGCAGTACTTC.